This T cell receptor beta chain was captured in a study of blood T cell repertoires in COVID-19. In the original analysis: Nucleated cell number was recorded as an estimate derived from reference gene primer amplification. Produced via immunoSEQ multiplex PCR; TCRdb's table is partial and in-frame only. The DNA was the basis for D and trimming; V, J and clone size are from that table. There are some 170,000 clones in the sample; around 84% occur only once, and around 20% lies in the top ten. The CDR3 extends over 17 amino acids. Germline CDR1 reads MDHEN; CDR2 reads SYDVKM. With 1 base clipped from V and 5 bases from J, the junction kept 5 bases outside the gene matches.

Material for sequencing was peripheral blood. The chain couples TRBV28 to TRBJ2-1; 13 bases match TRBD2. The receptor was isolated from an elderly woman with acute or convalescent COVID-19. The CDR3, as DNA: TGTGCCAGCAGTTTATTTGCAGGGACTAGCGGGAACAATGAGCAGTTCTTC. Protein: CASSLFAGTSGNNEQFF.